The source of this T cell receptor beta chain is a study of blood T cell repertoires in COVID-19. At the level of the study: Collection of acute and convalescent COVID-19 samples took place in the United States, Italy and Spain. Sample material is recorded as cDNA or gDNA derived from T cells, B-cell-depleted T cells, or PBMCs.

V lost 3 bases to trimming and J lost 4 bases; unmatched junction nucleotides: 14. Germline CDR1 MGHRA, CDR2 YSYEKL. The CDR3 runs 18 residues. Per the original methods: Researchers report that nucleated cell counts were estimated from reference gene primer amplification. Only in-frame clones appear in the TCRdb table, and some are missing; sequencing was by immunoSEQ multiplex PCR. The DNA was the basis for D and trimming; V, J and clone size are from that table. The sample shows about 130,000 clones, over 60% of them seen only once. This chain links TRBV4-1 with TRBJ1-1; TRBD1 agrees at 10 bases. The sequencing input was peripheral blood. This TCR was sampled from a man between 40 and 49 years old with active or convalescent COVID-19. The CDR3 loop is CASSQRLTSGTGATEAFF. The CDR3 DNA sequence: TGCGCCAGCAGCCAGCGCTTAACATCCGGGACAGGGGCCACTGAAGCTTTCTTT.